The 12 T cell receptor beta chains presented below share a single source sample, sequenced in a study of diagnostic markers for celiac disease. One entry per CDR3 protein, without DNA, is what TCRdb gives after re-calling the reads. The listing records several thousand distinct CDR3 sequences. The source material was either unsorted cells or a sorted T cell fraction (not recorded which). The origin of the receptors is a human donor. This table probably holds off-target reads from a library built for another chain.

The CDR3 is CSVPAGTPLTGQYF. This chain uses TRBV29-1 with TRBJ2-7; with no DNA, the TCRdb D assignment of TRBD2 cannot be verified. There are 14 residues in the CDR3. The germline V gene encodes CDR1 SQVTM and CDR2 ANQGSEA.

This rearrangement joins TRBV6-2 or TRBV6-3 to TRBJ1-2. Germline CDR1 and CDR2: MNHEY and SVGEGT. The CDR3 extends over 11 amino acids. The CDR3 loop reads CASNDVYGYTF.

This rearrangement joins TRBV5-1 to TRBJ1-4; with no DNA, the TCRdb D assignment of TRBD1 cannot be verified. Germline CDR1 reads SGHRS; CDR2 reads YFSETQ. The CDR3 spans 15 residues. The CDR3 sequence: CASSLVGRANEKLFF. The full variable domain, with the rest looked up from reference TRBV5-1 and TRBJ1-4, is KAGVTQTPRYLIKTRGQQVTLSCSPISGHRSVSWYQQTPGQGLQFLFEYFSETQRNKGNFPGRFSGRQFSNSRSEMNVSTLELGDSALYLCASSLVGRANEKLFFGSGTQLSVL.

The chain carries TRBV5-1 and TRBJ2-7. This CDR3 spans 13 amino acids. The germline CDR1 and CDR2 sequences are SGHRS and YFSETQ. Here the CDR3 reads CASSLGLGNEQYF.

This clonotype counts as medium-sized by frequency. This chain joins TRBV9 and TRBJ1-5. Germline V lookup: CDR1 SGDLS, CDR2 YYNGEE. The CDR3 is made up of 14 amino acids. CDR3: CASSVDGSNQPQHF.

This clonotype is medium-sized by frequency. This chain links TRBV7-2 with TRBJ2-1; without DNA, the TCRdb call of TRBD1 cannot be checked. CDR1 and CDR2 from the germline V gene are SGHTA and FQGNSA. CDR3 length equals 15 residues. The CDR3 loop is CASSFRDRARNEQFF. The entire variable domain, with the rest obtained from reference TRBV7-2 and TRBJ2-1, is as follows: GAGVSQSPSNKVTEKGKDVELRCDPISGHTALYWYRQSLGQGLEFLIYFQGNSAPDKSGLPSDRFSAERTGGSVSTLTIQRTQQEDSAVYLCASSFRDRARNEQFFGPGTRLTVL.

Judged by frequency, this clonotype is medium-sized. This chain joins TRBV28 and TRBJ1-4. This CDR3 region has 13 residues. CDR1 is MDHEN, CDR2 SYDVKM, per germline. This CDR3 reads CASSTANNEKLFF.

This chain links TRBV7-2 with TRBJ2-6. This CDR3 has 15 amino acids. CDR1 SGHTA and CDR2 FQGNSA come from the germline V gene. CDR3 in amino acids: CASSSRTAGANVLTF.

V usage is TRBV28 and J usage is TRBJ1-3. Germline values: CDR1 MDHEN, CDR2 SYDVKM. This CDR3 region has 16 residues. CDR3 sequence reads: CASTLDAVPSGNTIYF. Full variable domain (outside the CDR3, taken from reference TRBV28 and TRBJ1-3): DVKVTQSSRYLVKRTGEKVFLECVQDMDHENMFWYRQDPGLGLRLIYFSYDVKMKEKGDIPEGYSVSREKKERFSLILESASTNQTSMYLCASTLDAVPSGNTIYFGEGSWLTVV.

V gene TRBV18 combines with J gene TRBJ1-3; TCRdb indicates TRBD1, and absent DNA this call remains unverified. The CDR3 covers 15 residues. Germline V CDR1 and CDR2: KGHSH, LQKENI. The CDR3 loop is CASQDRQSSGNTIYF.

This clonotype registers medium-sized by frequency. This chain connects TRBV10-3 to TRBJ2-7; TCRdb reports TRBD2, a call that lacks DNA to check it against. Germline CDR1 ENHRY, CDR2 SYGVKD. The CDR3 length is 14 residues. The CDR3 loop reads CAIRSEAGSNEQYF.

The V gene is TRBV15, the J gene TRBJ2-3; there is no DNA to check the TCRdb D call of TRBD1. The germline V gene has CDR1 LNHNV and CDR2 YYDKDF (reference sequence). This CDR3 is 15 amino acids long. The CDR3 sequence: CATSTRTGGTDTQYF.